Following are 30 T cell receptor beta chains from one sample sequenced in a study of cytomegalovirus exposure and HLA in healthy donors (dated by TCRdb to about 2017). The library was prepared using the immunoSEQ multiplex PCR assay. A mixture of 60 forward primers for TCR Vbeta segments and 13 reverse primers for TCR Jbeta segments was used in the multiplex PCR. The table was pulled from immuneACCESS by TCRdb, which kept in-frame rearrangements only. Such tables lose some clones; where checked, under half of the loss comes from unresolved V genes, and the rest has no known cause. This sample has roughly 200,000 clones in its table, and around 74% of those were observed once. The ten largest make up 1.5% of the sample. Sequenced sample: PBMCs. Every receptor here comes from a girl aged 5-17 years in good health and CMV-seropositive.

The chain joins TRBV23-1 to TRBJ1-3; D remains unclear. TRBV23-1 is an open reading frame whose function is uncertain. Between the trimmed V and J ends, which lost 9 bases and 4 bases, there was a span of 22 bases. This CDR3 has 16 amino acids. The CDR3 region has the DNA TGCGCCAGGGGTATAATTGGAGGCCCCTCGGGAAACACCATATATTTT. Its translation is CARGIIGGPSGNTIYF.

Details on this clone: The sample has other DNA sequences that encode this CDR3 too. The chain couples TRBV5-1 to TRBJ1-1, with TRBD1 matching 9 bases. With V trimmed by 2 bases and J by 3 bases, 2 bases remained unmatched. CDR1 and CDR2 from the germline V gene are SGHRS and YFSETQ. CDR3 length: 14 amino acids. The CDR3 here is CASSLQGADTEAFF. DNA of the CDR3: TGCGCCAGCAGCTTACAGGGGGCTGACACTGAAGCTTTCTTT.

The J gene is TRBJ2-7, the V gene TRBV6-5, with 8 nucleotides matching TRBD1. Germline-derived CDR1 and CDR2 are MNHEY and SVGAGI. The CDR3 consists of 14 residues. V trimming: 5 bases; J trimming: 3 bases; junction bases outside the gene matches: 6. This CDR3 is CASSGQGLGYEQYF. The CDR3 region has the DNA TGTGCCAGCAGTGGACAGGGCCTCGGCTACGAGCAGTACTTC.

The gene calls are TRBV29-1 and TRBJ1-2; D might be TRBD1 (5 bases). Germline V gene data show CDR1 as SQVTM and CDR2 as ANQGSEA. Trimming removed 7 bases from V and 4 bases from J, with 16 bases in between. The CDR3 spans 13 residues. Written as DNA, the CDR3 is TGCAGCGGCCGACAGCCGTCGGGCTATGGCTACACCTTC. Protein: CSGRQPSGYGYTF.

The CDR3 bases are TGCAGCGTTTTGGGCGAGACCCAGTACTTC. Translating gives CSVLGETQYF. This rearrangement joins TRBV29-1 to TRBJ2-5; unclear D gene. V shed 5 bases and J shed 5 bases, with 6 bases lying between them. In germline, CDR1 is SQVTM, CDR2 ANQGSEA. This CDR3 comprises 10 residues.

J is TRBJ2-7 and V is TRBV11-2, with TRBD1 as a possible D gene (5 bases). The germline V and J ends were trimmed by 7 bases and 2 bases, with 18 bases remaining between them. This CDR3 region has 15 residues. CDR1 is SGHAT and CDR2 is FQNNGV in the germline V gene. The CDR3 spells CASTPAWTPTYEQYF. The CDR3 DNA sequence: TGTGCCAGCACCCCCGCCTGGACACCGACCTACGAGCAGTACTTC.

V usage is TRBV27 and J usage is TRBJ2-1, with a tentative D call TRBD1 (6 bases). Trimming stripped 3 bases from V and 9 bases from J, with 15 bases between. Germline CDR1 is MNHEY and CDR2 is SMNVEV (reference sequence). The CDR3 has 14 residues. CDR3 in amino acids: CASSLGATTSEQFF. CDR3 nucleotide sequence: TGTGCCAGCAGTTTGGGGGCCACCACGAGTGAGCAGTTCTTC.

To note about this clone: Other nucleotide sequences from this sample produce the same CDR3. The chain employs TRBV7-9 and TRBJ1-1; no clear D gene. The CDR3 consists of 13 residues. V shed 1 base and J shed 2 bases, with 5 bases lying between them. Germline V gene sequence: CDR1 SEHNR, CDR2 FQNEAQ (reference sequence). The CDR3 loop is CASSLGANTEAFF. CDR3 bases: TGTGCCAGCAGCTTAGGGGCTAACACTGAAGCTTTCTTT.

The genes are TRBV5-1 and TRBJ2-5, with D perhaps matching TRBD2 (5 bases). The germline V gene encodes CDR1 SGHRS and CDR2 YFSETQ. This CDR3 has 15 residues. The V and J ends lost 0 bases and 0 bases respectively, with 9 bases between them. The CDR3 bases are TGCGCCAGCAGCTTGGGAGCCGGGAACCAAGAGACCCAGTACTTC. This translates into CASSLGAGNQETQYF.

In DNA form, the CDR3 reads TGTGCCAGCAGCTCCCAGGGCTCCGCCGGGGAGCTGTTTTTT. It specifies CASSSQGSAGELFF. This chain uses TRBV11-3 with TRBJ2-2; D may be TRBD1 (5 bases). Trimming took off 4 bases at V and 6 bases at J, with 12 bases between the two ends. CDR3 size: 14 residues. Germline loops: CDR1 SGHNT, CDR2 YENEEA.

V is TRBV6-1 and J is TRBJ2-5, with 7 bases that match TRBD2. The V gene end was trimmed by 2 bases and the J gene end by 0 bases; junction bases not matched to a gene: 15. CDR1 is MNHNS and CDR2 is SASEGT in the germline V gene. This CDR3 spans 19 amino acids. The CDR3 region has the DNA TGTGCCAGCAGTGAAAGGGGTTGGGGCGGGGGTTCCTACCAAGAGACCCAGTACTTC. Protein: CASSERGWGGGSYQETQYF.

This sequence joins TRBV5-1 and TRBJ1-5; the D is unclear. Trimming removed 4 bases from V and 2 bases from J, with 10 bases in between. CDR1 is SGHRS, CDR2 YFSETQ, per germline. The length of the CDR3 is 14 residues. The CDR3 loop reads CASSPNSGNQPQHF. Written as DNA, the CDR3 is TGCGCCAGCAGCCCTAATTCGGGCAATCAGCCCCAGCATTTT.

The CDR3 DNA reads TGTGCCAGCAGCTTAATAGGCACACTTCAGGTTTCTAATTCACCCCTCCACTTT. This gives the protein CASSLIGTLQVSNSPLHF. This rearrangement joins TRBV7-2 to TRBJ1-6; no clear D. Deletions cut 2 bases from V and 6 bases from J, with 20 bases between. The germline V gene has CDR1 SGHTA and CDR2 FQGNSA. The CDR3 is 18 amino acids.

V gene TRBV7-9 combines with J gene TRBJ2-3, with TRBD2 identical over 12 bases. The germline CDR1 and CDR2 sequences are SEHNR and FQNEAQ (reference sequence). This CDR3 is built from 16 residues. J lost 6 bases, V lost 1 base, and 5 bases had no gene match. CDR3 loop: CASSLGLAGALDTQYF. The CDR3 DNA follows: TGTGCCAGCAGCTTAGGACTAGCGGGGGCCTTGGATACGCAGTATTTT.

This clone was found once. The chain has TRBV7-9 and TRBJ2-7; 9 bases map to TRBD1. Germline V lookup: CDR1 SEHNR, CDR2 FQNEAQ (reference sequence). V lost 5 bases, J lost 3 bases, and 5 bases stayed unmatched. The CDR3 runs 14 residues. The CDR3 bases are TGTGCCAGCAGCATCGACAGGGGGGTCTACGAGCAGTACTTC. It encodes CASSIDRGVYEQYF.

V gene TRBV2 combines with J gene TRBJ1-1; D may be TRBD1 (6 bases). The CDR3 has 14 residues. Germline lookup yields CDR1 SNHLY and CDR2 FYNNEI. Trimming removed 7 bases at V and 5 bases at J, with 17 bases between. DNA of the CDR3: TGTGCCAGCACTCGAGAGGGGGTAGGAACTGAAGCTTTCTTT. It codes for CASTREGVGTEAFF.

The chain combines TRBV30 with TRBJ1-1; tentative D call: TRBD1 (6 bases). CDR1 GTSNPN and CDR2 SVGIG come from the germline V gene (reference sequence). Trimming removed 3 bases from V and 1 base from J, with 9 bases in between. This CDR3 region has 13 residues. CDR3 nucleotides: TGTGCCTGGAGCCAACAGGGGAACACTGAAGCTTTCTTT. Its translation: CAWSQQGNTEAFF.

This clone came up once. The genes are TRBV11-3 and TRBJ1-3, with D perhaps matching TRBD1 (6 bases). CDR1 and CDR2 (germline): SGHNT, YENEEA. Trimming shortened V by 2 bases and J by 4 bases, and 9 bases separated the two germline ends. The CDR3 loop spans 14 amino acids. CDR3 DNA: TGTGCCAGCAGCTTATCAGGGGTCGGAAACACCATATATTTT. Translated, it gives CASSLSGVGNTIYF.

This chain connects TRBV6-5 to TRBJ1-1; 10 nucleotides align to TRBD1. The CDR3 consists of 15 residues. Germline values: CDR1 MNHEY, CDR2 SVGAGI. Trimming at V came to 5 bases and at J to 0 bases, leaving 3 bases not matched to a gene. The CDR3 nucleotides are TGTGCCAGCAGTGGACAGGGGGTCCTGAACACTGAAGCTTTCTTT. It is translated as CASSGQGVLNTEAFF.

J is TRBJ2-2 and V is TRBV5-4, with D possibly matching TRBD1 (5 bases). The germline CDR1 and CDR2 sequences are SGHNT and YYREEE (reference sequence). Deletions cut 0 bases from V and 4 bases from J, with 16 bases between. The CDR3 covers 17 residues. The CDR3 DNA reads TGTGCCAGCAGCTTGGGTCGCCAGGGTGCGAGCACCGGGGAGCTGTTTTTT. Translating it yields CASSLGRQGASTGELFF.

This clone occurred once. V gene TRBV13 combines with J gene TRBJ2-1; D call uncertain. The CDR3 is 13 amino acids. CDR1 and CDR2 (germline): PRHDT, FYEKMQ (reference sequence). Trimming removed 3 bases from V and 6 bases from J, with 9 bases in between. CDR3 coding DNA: TGTGCCAGCAGCTTTTTCGTTCCCAATGAGCAGTTCTTC. It specifies CASSFFVPNEQFF.

This chain connects TRBV27 to TRBJ1-1; D is possibly TRBD1 (6 bases). This CDR3 spans 13 amino acids. V lost 4 bases and J 2 bases, leaving 8 bases between the germline ends. CDR1 is MNHEY and CDR2 is SMNVEV in the germline V gene (reference sequence). CDR3 DNA sequence: TGTGCCAGCAGTTCAGGGGTTAACACTGAAGCTTTCTTT. This codes for CASSSGVNTEAFF.

The chain combines TRBV7-2 with TRBJ2-1; the match to TRBD2 covers 13 bases. The CDR3 sequence is 16 residues long. The germline V gene encodes CDR1 SGHTA and CDR2 FQGNSA. J lost 8 bases, V lost 5 bases, and 9 bases had no gene match. The CDR3: CASSRTSGGARDEQFF. The CDR3 DNA follows: TGTGCCAGCAGCCGAACTAGCGGGGGGGCCAGAGATGAGCAGTTCTTC.

This rearrangement joins TRBV19 to TRBJ1-4, with a tentative D call TRBD1 (6 bases). The CDR3 runs 16 residues. Trimming pared 7 bases from V and 4 bases from J, leaving 19 bases between. Looked up from germline, CDR1 is LNHDA and CDR2 is SQIVND (reference sequence). Written as DNA, the CDR3 is TGTGCCAGTAACCCTTCTGCTCAGGGGTTTAATGAAAAACTGTTTTTT. It yields the protein CASNPSAQGFNEKLFF.

This chain uses TRBV9 with TRBJ2-7, with TRBD2 matching over 13 bases. Losses at the gene ends were 3 bases for V and 7 bases for J; bases not matched to a gene: 10. From germline, CDR1 is SGDLS and CDR2 YYNGEE. This CDR3 comprises 16 residues. This chain's CDR3 is CASSGGTSGVVWEQYF. In DNA, the CDR3 is TGTGCCAGCAGCGGGGGGACTAGCGGGGTAGTTTGGGAGCAGTACTTC.

The genes are TRBV15 and TRBJ2-1; 11 nucleotides match TRBD1. This CDR3 has 15 residues. The junction had 5 bases not matched to a gene; V was cut back by 2 bases and J by 8 bases. Germline V gene data show CDR1 as LNHNV and CDR2 as YYDKDF (reference sequence). In DNA, the CDR3 is TGTGCCACCAGCAGATCCGGGACAGGGGGATATGAGCAGTTCTTC. Protein product: CATSRSGTGGYEQFF. The full variable domain, rest sourced from reference TRBV15 and TRBJ2-1, is DAMVIQNPRYQVTQFGKPVTLSCSQTLNHNVMYWYQQKSSQAPKLLFHYYDKDFNNEADTPDNFQSRRPNTSFCFLDIRSPGLGDTAMYLCATSRSGTGGYEQFFGPGTRLTVL.

The DNA for the CDR3 is TGTGCCAGCAGTGAGAGGGAGCCCAATCAGCCCCAGCATTTT. Residues: CASSEREPNQPQHF. The chain uses TRBV6-5 and TRBJ1-5; D is ambiguous. The germline CDR1 and CDR2 sequences are MNHEY and SVGAGI. V lost 5 bases to trimming and J lost 3 bases, with 11 bases between them. The CDR3 runs 14 residues.

The chain employs TRBV10-3 and TRBJ2-7; perhaps TRBD1 as D (6 bases). CDR1 ENHRY and CDR2 SYGVKD come from the germline V gene. The CDR3 covers 14 residues. The germline V and J ends were trimmed by 3 bases and 3 bases, with 12 bases remaining between them. The CDR3 region is CAISDLGQNYEQYF. DNA for the CDR3: TGTGCCATCAGTGACCTAGGACAGAACTACGAGCAGTACTTC.

The rearrangement joins TRBV5-4 to TRBJ2-1; maybe TRBD2 (7 bases). CDR1 SGHNT and CDR2 YYREEE come from the germline V gene (reference sequence). With 2 bases removed from V and 4 bases from J, the gap between germline ends came to 13 bases. The CDR3 runs to 15 residues. Here the CDR3 reads CASSFRGGQYNEQFF. CDR3 bases: TGTGCCAGCAGCTTTAGGGGGGGCCAGTACAATGAGCAGTTCTTC. The full variable domain, rest sourced from reference TRBV5-4 and TRBJ2-1, is ETGVTQSPTHLIKTRGQQVTLRCSSQSGHNTVSWYQQALGQGPQFIFQYYREEENGRGNFPPRFSGLQFPNYSSELNVNALELDDSALYLCASSFRGGQYNEQFFGPGTRLTVL.

A single count supports this clone. Distinct nucleotide sequences in the sample also encode this CDR3. The rearrangement joins TRBV4-1 to TRBJ1-5; possibly TRBD1 for D (5 bases). CDR3 size: 15 residues. Germline V CDR1 and CDR2: MGHRA, YSYEKL. V was cut by 0 bases and J by 2 bases, with 8 bases left in between. The CDR3 region has the DNA TGCGCCAGCAGCCAAGAAGGGGCCGGCAATCAGCCCCAGCATTTT. Translating gives CASSQEGAGNQPQHF.